The clone carrying this T cell receptor (beta chain) was found a few times. The sample is drawn from a study of preoperative IRX-2 immunotherapy in early breast cancer. Profiling relied on immunoSEQ multiplex PCR, and the TCRdb table lists in-frame clones only, not all of them. The sample yields 10,000 to 15,000 clones, roughly 91% seen once. Treatment reported: preoperative locoregional IRX-2 cytokine immunotherapy. This phase Ib study tested locoregional IRX-2 cytokine immunotherapy given before surgery. The CDR3 contains 15 residues. CDR1 and CDR2 (germline): LNHDA, SQIVND (reference sequence). V shed 4 bases and J 6 bases; nucleotides not matched to a gene: 8.

The TCR was taken from a human donor with breast cancer. The sample was collected from a patient treated with IRX-2 immunotherapy. The V gene is TRBV19, the J gene TRBJ2-4; 8 bases map to TRBD1. In DNA form, the CDR3 reads TGTGCCAGTAGTACAACAGGGGGTGGTTCAAACATTCAGTACTTC. Translating it yields CASSTTGGGSNIQYF.